A single sample is the source of the 9 T cell receptor beta chains below, sequenced in a study of blood T cell repertoires in COVID-19. The protocol was immunoSEQ multiplex PCR, while the TCRdb copy is restricted to in-frame clones and leaves out a portion. The sample includes more than 80,000 clones, more than 75% seen only once; the top ten take 5.5% to 7.5%. Sequencing used peripheral blood. These receptors were obtained from a man aged 50 to 60 with active or convalescent COVID-19.

The rearrangement joins TRBV28 to TRBJ1-2; TRBD1 is a possible D gene (6 bases). V gave up 5 bases and J gave up 2 bases, with 12 bases separating them. The CDR3 runs to 14 residues. Germline CDR1 is MDHEN and CDR2 is SYDVKM. The DNA for the CDR3 is TGTGCCAGCAGTCCCCACGGGACAAACTATGGCTACACCTTC. Its translation is CASSPHGTNYGYTF.

V and J are TRBV6-5 and TRBJ2-1; D possibly corresponds to TRBD1 (6 bases). V gave up 5 bases and J gave up 4 bases, with 9 bases separating them. CDR3 length: 13 residues. Germline-derived CDR1 and CDR2 are MNHEY and SVGAGI. The CDR3 nucleotides read TGTGCCAGCAGTCTGGACAGATACAATGAGCAGTTCTTC. Residues: CASSLDRYNEQFF.

The chain links TRBV5-1 to TRBJ2-3, with a tentative D call TRBD1 (6 bases). Germline V gene sequence: CDR1 SGHRS, CDR2 YFSETQ. The CDR3 extends over 15 amino acids. V was cut by 6 bases and J by 0 bases, with 14 bases left in between. CDR3 sequence: CASTKGDTSTDTQYF. The CDR3 DNA sequence: TGCGCCAGCACGAAGGGGGACACTAGCACAGATACGCAGTATTTT. Full variable domain (missing parts from reference TRBV5-1 and TRBJ2-3): KAGVTQTPRYLIKTRGQQVTLSCSPISGHRSVSWYQQTPGQGLQFLFEYFSETQRNKGNFPGRFSGRQFSNSRSEMNVSTLELGDSALYLCASTKGDTSTDTQYFGPGTRLTVL.

The chain employs TRBV30 and TRBJ1-5; D not certain. This CDR3 comprises 13 residues. The germline V gene encodes CDR1 GTSNPN and CDR2 SVGIG (reference sequence). Trimming cost V 0 bases and J 4 bases, with 7 bases left between them. The CDR3 DNA reads TGTGCCTGGAGTGTACCGGGAAATCAGCCCCAGCATTTT. It specifies CAWSVPGNQPQHF.

V gene TRBV30 combines with J gene TRBJ2-1; 7 nucleotides agree with TRBD1. J was trimmed by 9 bases and V by 2 bases; bases with no gene match: 7. CDR1 GTSNPN and CDR2 SVGIG come from the germline V gene (reference sequence). The CDR3 has 13 residues. CDR3 nucleotides: TGTGCCTGGAGTAGACAGGGCGGAGGTGAGCAGTTCTTC. Its translation is CAWSRQGGGEQFF.

The V call is TRBV13, the J call TRBJ1-6; D remains ambiguous. The CDR3 consists of 14 residues. Germline loops: CDR1 PRHDT, CDR2 FYEKMQ (reference sequence). Trimming pared 3 bases from V and 5 bases from J, leaving 8 bases between. CDR3 in amino acids: CASSFTANNSPLHF. The DNA of the CDR3 is TGTGCCAGCAGCTTTACAGCAAATAATTCACCCCTCCACTTT.

V is TRBV5-4 and J is TRBJ2-5, with 10 bases fitting TRBD1. After removal of 7 bases from V and 5 bases from J, the junction contained 5 bases not matched to a gene. CDR1 SGHNT and CDR2 YYREEE come from the germline V gene (reference sequence). There are 13 residues in the CDR3. The DNA for the CDR3 is TGTGCCAGCTTTGGACAGGGGGGCGAGACCCAGTACTTC. The encoded protein is CASFGQGGETQYF. Full variable domain (remainder filled in from reference TRBV5-4 and TRBJ2-5): ETGVTQSPTHLIKTRGQQVTLRCSSQSGHNTVSWYQQALGQGPQFIFQYYREEENGRGNFPPRFSGLQFPNYSSELNVNALELDDSALYLCASFGQGGETQYFGPGTRLLVL.

The V and J genes are TRBV6-5 and TRBJ2-3; TRBD2 agrees at 10 bases. With V trimmed by 9 bases and J by 5 bases, 5 bases remained unmatched. Germline CDR1 is MNHEY and CDR2 is SVGAGI. CDR3 length equals 13 residues. The CDR3 loop reads CASSGGRRDTQYF. Written as DNA, the CDR3 is TGTGCCAGTAGCGGGGGGCGTAGAGATACGCAGTATTTT.

The CDR3 here is CATRTGNSPLHF. The CDR3 DNA is TGTGCCACTCGGACAGGCAATTCACCCCTCCACTTT. V usage is TRBV3-1 (or the pseudogene TRBV3-2) and J usage is TRBJ1-6, with 7 bases fitting TRBD1. V lost 10 bases, J lost 7 bases, and 4 bases stayed unmatched. Germline-derived CDR1 and CDR2 are LGHDT and YNNKEL (reference sequence). This CDR3 contains 12 residues.